This is a list of T cell receptor beta chains from one sample in a study of shared clonotypes between healthy human individuals. Generated by immunoSEQ multiplex PCR, the TCRdb table keeps only in-frame clones and is missing some. The sample lists some 2.1 million clones; around 93% were seen once. Sample: naive CD8+ T cells from PBMCs. The receptors stem from a man aged 18 to 30 in good health. Some clones in this sample may be carry-over from other donors' samples. CDR3s include the opening cysteine and the closing phenylalanine or tryptophan. Each record gives: V gene, CDR3 protein.

>TRBV6-1
CASRDRQASSYEQYF
>TRBV5-1
CASSLREPVTGELFF
>TRBV7-9
CASSTRDGTYEQYF
>TRBV19
CASSGYSYEQYF
>TRBV5-4
CASSLKREAYNEQFF
>TRBV29-1
CSVLQGYYGYTF
>TRBV11-2
CASRDGGIGANVLTF
>TRBV14
CASSHRTGRYEQYF
>TRBV5-5
CASSLGLLGHLQETQYF
>TRBV27
CASSLRSTGELFF
>TRBV13
CASSLQETQYF
>TRBV27
CASSLLPWETGELFF
>TRBV4-1
CASSQLQGAETQYF
>TRBV19
CASSIDLAGYEQYF
>TRBV4-1
CASSQDLVRGLDYEQYF
>TRBV28
CASSLGTGNTYEQYF
>TRBV13
CASSFFGEGGVTEAFF
>TRBV5-5
CASSLVQGGQPQHF
>TRBV25-1
CASSVGLAGVWETQYF
>TRBV9
CASSVAAGGEQYF
>TRBV11-2
CASSGQVRSYEQYF
>TRBV2
CATSLQDRPYNEQFF
>TRBV5-1
CASSSYEQYF
>TRBV12-5
CASGTYREGGETQYF
>TRBV6-6
CASSYIRGLETQYF
>TRBV19
CASSAGLAVPGELFF
>TRBV7-2
CASSLARGQGDYTF
>TRBV9
CASSALAGLTDTQYF
>TRBV28
CASSLGDSNTYEQYF
>TRBV4-3
CASSQDSGQGANEQFF
>TRBV28
CASRRLGRTGELFF
>TRBV27
CASSLLTAGDTQYF
>TRBV18
CASSPREELFF
>TRBV7-2
CASSSTGRQGGFYEQYF
>TRBV11-3
CASSLDGDGTEQYF
>TRBV5-1
CASSFEGGIHEQFF
>TRBV9
CASSAHEGGRRKTQYF
>TRBV7-8
CASSSLVGAVGTEAFF
>TRBV7-9
CASSLPGTSYEQYF
>TRBV2
CASSEGAVNEKLFF
>TRBV6-1
CASSEAVGTGVGYTF
>TRBV21-1
CASSKAPGGLREQYF
>TRBV28
CASSFSREGPNEQFF
>TRBV5-1
CASSLSETQYF
>TRBV5-6
CASSKTRYEQYF
>TRBV28
CASSLEIQGQDEQYF